These 11 T cell receptor beta chains were all obtained from the same sample, sequenced in a study of beta chain features in type 1 diabetes. Study-wide results and limits: All four CD4+ subsets from Type 1 diabetes patients carried moderately but significantly shorter TCRB CDR3s.

Isolated RNA was reverse transcribed in full, so expressed TCRB transcripts were sequenced. Profiled with immunoSEQ multiplex PCR; TCRdb holds only in-frame clones, not every one. The sample lists approximately 58,000 clones; about 64% were seen once. Their target antigens are unknown. Sequenced sample: stem cell memory CD4+ T cells from blood. All receptors come from a woman in her twenties or thirties with type 1 diabetes.

The chain employs TRBV5-1 and TRBJ2-6; 7 bases fit TRBD1. CDR1 and CDR2 (germline): SGHRS, YFSETQ. The V gene end was trimmed by 6 bases and the J gene end by 4 bases; junction bases not matched to a gene: 4. The CDR3 contains 14 residues. Here the CDR3 reads CASKGAAGANVLTF. The CDR3 bases are TGCGCCAGCAAGGGGGCGGCCGGGGCCAACGTCCTGACTTTC.

The genes are TRBV25-1 and TRBJ2-2; the match to TRBD2 covers 9 bases. The length of the CDR3 is 17 residues. The germline V gene has CDR1 MGHDK and CDR2 SYGVNS. J lost 6 bases, V lost 2 bases, and 10 bases had no gene match. In DNA, the CDR3 is TGTGCCAGCAGTGAACTAGGGGCGGGAGGGCCCTCCGGGGAGCTGTTTTTT. This translates into CASSELGAGGPSGELFF.

The V call is TRBV7-3, the J call TRBJ1-1; 7 bases fit TRBD1. J lost 6 bases, V lost 5 bases, and 9 bases had no gene match. The CDR3 has 14 amino acids. CDR1 is SGHTA, CDR2 FQGTGA, per germline. In DNA form, the CDR3 reads TGTGCCAGCAGCGCCGCTCGGGGACAGTCTGAAGCTTTCTTT. Translating it yields CASSAARGQSEAFF.

This clone was found once. In DNA, the CDR3 is TGTGCCAGCAGTTACGGAGCGCTCAATGAGCAGTTCTTC. This encodes CASSYGALNEQFF. The chain combines TRBV6-5 with TRBJ2-1; no clear D. V lost 2 bases to trimming and J lost 6 bases, with 8 bases between them. The CDR3 spans 13 residues. Germline V gene sequence: CDR1 MNHEY, CDR2 SVGAGI.

The V gene is TRBV5-1, the J gene TRBJ2-3; 14 bases agree with TRBD2. Germline V lookup: CDR1 SGHRS, CDR2 YFSETQ. The CDR3 length is 16 residues. Trimming at V came to 3 bases and at J to 5 bases, leaving 5 bases not matched to a gene. Here the CDR3 reads CASSSGGTSGRDTQYF. In DNA form, the CDR3 reads TGCGCCAGCAGCTCGGGAGGGACTAGCGGGAGAGATACGCAGTATTTT.

This clone was detected a few times. This chain links TRBV7-3 with TRBJ2-7; 10 bases align to TRBD1. This CDR3 has 14 residues. The trim removed 3 bases at V and 5 bases at J, leaving 4 bases unmatched. CDR1 is SGHTA, CDR2 FQGTGA, per germline. CDR3 DNA: TGTGCCAGCAGCTTCGGGACAGGGGTCCACGAGCAGTACTTC. Protein sequence: CASSFGTGVHEQYF.

The chain joins TRBV5-1 to TRBJ2-7; D may be TRBD1 (5 bases). Deletions cut 0 bases from V and 3 bases from J, with 10 bases between. This CDR3 has 14 residues. Looked up from germline, CDR1 is SGHRS and CDR2 is YFSETQ. The CDR3 DNA reads as TGCGCCAGCAGCTTGGGGGGCAGGTACTACGAGCAGTACTTC. Translated, it gives CASSLGGRYYEQYF.

The chain carries TRBV5-1 and TRBJ2-5; 9 bases align to TRBD2. Germline loops: CDR1 SGHRS, CDR2 YFSETQ. V dropped 0 bases and J dropped 4; count of bases not matched to a gene: 4. The CDR3 extends over 15 amino acids. In DNA form, the CDR3 reads TGCGCCAGCAGCTTGGGTAGCGGGAGCACAGAGACCCAGTACTTC. It encodes CASSLGSGSTETQYF.

This chain connects TRBV7-8 to TRBJ2-3; 8 nucleotides align to TRBD2. Germline assignment: CDR1 SGHVS and CDR2 FQNEAQ. V lost 8 bases and J lost 0; bases outside the gene matches: 7. CDR3 size: 15 residues. For the CDR3, the DNA is TGTGCCAGCTTTACTAGCGGAGGGAGCACAGATACGCAGTATTTT. The encoded protein is CASFTSGGSTDTQYF. Full variable domain (remainder filled in from reference TRBV7-8 and TRBJ2-3): GAGVSQSPRYKVAKRGQDVALRCDPISGHVSLFWYQQALGQGPEFLTYFQNEAQLDKSGLPSDRFFAERPEGSVSTLKIQRTQQEDSAVYLCASFTSGGSTDTQYFGPGTRLTVL.

CDR3: CASSQNTGELFF. The CDR3 DNA is TGTGCCAGCAGTCAGAACACCGGGGAGCTGTTTTTT. The chain joins TRBV27 to TRBJ2-2; D gene uncertain. This CDR3 has 12 amino acids. The germline gives CDR1 MNHEY, CDR2 SMNVEV (reference sequence). V gave up 5 bases and J gave up 1 base, with 2 bases separating them.

The V call is TRBV7-9, the J call TRBJ2-1; tentative D call: TRBD1 (6 bases). The ends were cut back, 2 bases at V and 2 bases at J, with 10 bases in the middle. The CDR3 extends over 15 amino acids. From germline, CDR1 is SEHNR and CDR2 FQNEAQ (reference sequence). The CDR3 DNA sequence: TGTGCCAGCAGCTTAAGACAGGAACCCTACAATGAGCAGTTCTTC. It specifies CASSLRQEPYNEQFF.